This T cell receptor (beta chain) emerged from a study of cytomegalovirus exposure and HLA in healthy donors. The overall study: The 90 to 150 validation repertoires used the same platform as the roughly 620 first-cohort repertoires, a later analysis reported.

Study-wide points: The study designated some 180 TCR beta chains cytomegalovirus-associated. Most TCR sequences showed up rarely, but some public TCRs showed up in many donors. In vitro, three CMV-associated chains proved specific for CMV antigens.

Germline CDR1 is SGHTA and CDR2 is FQGNSA. CDR3 size: 15 residues. V was pared by 6 bases and J by 6 bases, with 10 bases of the junction left unmatched. The table came from immunoSEQ multiplex PCR; TCRdb's copy has only in-frame clones and leaves some out. This table has more than 45,000 clones, 90% to 95% appearing once. In the case of this clone: Antigen unknown.

The chain is built from TRBV7-2 and TRBJ2-7; 11 nucleotides agree with TRBD1. Sequenced material: PBMCs. The TCR originated in a man between 18 and 29 years old in good health and CMV-seronegative. CDR3 protein: CASSRPPGQGVEQYF. The CDR3, as DNA: TGTGCCAGCAGTCGTCCCCCGGGACAGGGGGTCGAGCAGTACTTC.